This entry is about one T cell receptor (beta chain). The antigen is unknown. Before sequencing took place, the ViraFEST assay used viral peptide pools to expand antigen-specific CD4+ T cells. Culture lasted 10 days before CD4+ T cell isolation. Their SARS-CoV-2 infection, verified by PCR, occurred between March and December 2020. Two million PBMC per well received approximately 10 IU/ml IL-2 and 9.5 to 10 ug/ml peptides in culture. The V and J ends lost 6 bases and 4 bases respectively, with 15 bases between them. Germline V gene lookup returns CDR1 MNHEY and CDR2 SVGAGI. This CDR3 contains 14 residues. The record originates from a study of vaccination effects on CD4 cells after COVID-19. Study-level background: The study sampled a couple of convalescent patients 16 days and one week before vaccination. The study, taken as a whole, reports: Convalescent patients' post-vaccine spike repertoire was mostly distinct vaccine-induced clones. Clones induced by infection and by vaccine showed marked clonal contraction late after vaccination.

The assay was immunoSEQ multiplex PCR, and TCRdb's table has in-frame clones only and misses some. The profile covers about 45,000 clones, with approximately 77% appearing a single time and under 30% taken by the ten largest. This sequence joins TRBV6-5 and TRBJ1-1, with TRBD1 as a possible D gene (5 bases). This clonotype was obtained from a human donor who had a prior SARS-CoV-2 infection. Sequenced here: CD4+ T cells from PBMCs cultured with a peptide pool, sampled before COVID-19 vaccination. CDR3 DNA: TGTGCCAGCAGCCTGGGGGGTCAGAGCACTGAAGCTTTCTTT. Protein: CASSLGGQSTEAFF.